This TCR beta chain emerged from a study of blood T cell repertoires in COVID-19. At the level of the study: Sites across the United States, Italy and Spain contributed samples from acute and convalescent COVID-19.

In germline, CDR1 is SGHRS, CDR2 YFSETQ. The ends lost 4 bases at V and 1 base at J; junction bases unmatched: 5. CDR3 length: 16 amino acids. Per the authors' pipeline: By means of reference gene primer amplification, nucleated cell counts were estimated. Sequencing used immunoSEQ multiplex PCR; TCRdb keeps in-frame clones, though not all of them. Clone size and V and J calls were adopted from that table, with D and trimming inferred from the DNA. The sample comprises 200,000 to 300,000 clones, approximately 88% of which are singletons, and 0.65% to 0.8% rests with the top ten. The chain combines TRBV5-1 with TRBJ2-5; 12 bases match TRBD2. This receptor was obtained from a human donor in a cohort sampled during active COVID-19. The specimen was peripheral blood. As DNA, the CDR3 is TGCGCCAGCAGCCTAGGACTAGCGGGGACCCAAGAGACCCAGTACTTC. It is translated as CASSLGLAGTQETQYF.